These 29 T cell receptor beta chains were sequenced from one sample in a study of post-analysis software for immune sequencing data. Study findings and constraints: Five TRBV segments, TRBV5-6, TRBV5-1 and TRBV20-1 among them, were found more frequent in patients than controls.

These receptors have no identified antigens. Built from TCR beta cDNA, the libraries had unique molecular identifiers in them. TCRdb reanalysed the PCR reads using MiXCR and keeps one entry per CDR3 protein. This sample has around 400,000 distinct CDR3 sequences, with approximately 38% found just once. The sequenced material came from blood. The receptors shown here come from a girl aged 2-10 years with multiple sclerosis.

V usage is TRBV4-3 and J usage is TRBJ2-3; 7 nucleotides align to TRBD1. CDR1 is LGHNA and CDR2 is YSLEER in the germline V gene. This CDR3 is built from 19 residues. V gave up 0 bases and J gave up 4 bases; unmatched junction bases: 16. Here the CDR3 reads CASSQDPSLLDRESDTQYF. For the CDR3, the DNA is TGCGCCAGCAGCCAAGATCCGAGCCTCCTAGACAGGGAGTCAGATACGCAGTATTTT.

The rearrangement uses TRBV5-1 and TRBJ2-7; 8 positions agree with TRBD2. The V gene end was trimmed by 0 bases and the J gene end by 1 base; junction bases not matched to a gene: 9. The CDR3 sequence is 17 residues long. Germline CDR1 is SGHRS and CDR2 is YFSETQ. The CDR3 region is CASSLDPGGPQSYEQYF. The CDR3 bases are TGCGCCAGCAGCTTGGATCCGGGGGGGCCTCAATCCTACGAGCAGTACTTC.

This clonotype was counted at least ten times. This chain joins TRBV5-6 and TRBJ2-1, with a weak D call TRBD2 (6 bases). Germline CDR1 reads SGHDT; CDR2 reads YYEEEE. V was pared by 0 bases and J by 4 bases, with 8 bases between. The CDR3 extends over 14 amino acids. CDR3 loop: CASSLAGTYNEQFF. CDR3 nucleotides: TGTGCCAGCAGCTTGGCCGGGACTTACAATGAGCAGTTCTTC.

Ten or more counts support this clonotype. The rearrangement uses TRBV20-1 and TRBJ2-5; 9 bases are shared with TRBD2. Germline assignment: CDR1 DFQATT and CDR2 SNEGSKA (reference sequence). Germline trimming cut 3 bases from V and 5 bases from J; bases unmatched to any gene: 7. This CDR3 contains 14 residues. The CDR3 bases are TGCAGTGCTAGGAGCGGGGGGTTTCGGGAGACCCAGTACTTC. It codes for CSARSGGFRETQYF.

DNA of the CDR3: TGTGCCACCGGTGGGGGATCGGGGAATGAGCAGTTCTTC. Amino acid sequence: CATGGGSGNEQFF. This chain uses TRBV24-1 with TRBJ2-1, with D perhaps matching TRBD1 or TRBD2 (5 bases each). This CDR3 has 13 amino acids. CDR1 KGHDR and CDR2 SFDVKD come from the germline V gene. V was pared by 9 bases and J by 7 bases, with 15 bases between.

Worth noting for this clonotype: At one of its ends the junction is not consistent with the germline gene, which may arise from a read error. This chain links TRBV10-3 with TRBJ1-2; 8 nucleotides line up with TRBD1. The CDR3 covers 12 residues. Per the germline V gene, CDR1 is ENHRY and CDR2 is SYGVKD. The DNA of the CDR3 is TGTGCCTTCAGGACAGGGAACTATGGCTACACCTTC. Its protein product is CAFRTGNYGYTF.

The chain combines TRBV5-1 with TRBJ2-4; 9 bases match TRBD1. The end of the DNA fits TRBJ2-7 better, so the J call may be wrong. This CDR3 region has 15 residues. CDR1 and CDR2 (germline): SGHRS, YFSETQ. CDR3: CASSLAWTGVYEQYF. Here the CDR3 DNA reads TGCGCCAGCAGCTTGGCGTGGACAGGGGTCTACGAGCAGTACTTC.

The chain carries TRBV7-9 and TRBJ1-2; 9 bases are shared with TRBD1. Per the germline V gene, CDR1 is SEHNR and CDR2 is FQNEAQ (reference sequence). CDR3 length: 14 amino acids. The V gene end was trimmed by 3 bases and the J gene end by 4 bases; junction bases not matched to a gene: 3. The CDR3 spells CASSFDRGIYGYTF. The CDR3, as DNA: TGTGCCAGCAGCTTCGACAGGGGGATCTATGGCTACACCTTC. Full variable domain (remainder filled in from reference TRBV7-9 and TRBJ1-2): DTGVSQNPRHKITKRGQNVTFRCDPISEHNRLYWYRQTLGQGPEFLTYFQNEAQLEKSRLLSDRFSAERPKGSFSTLEIQRTEQGDSAMYLCASSFDRGIYGYTFGSGTRLTVV.

The chain employs TRBV7-9 and TRBJ2-7, with a possible D match to TRBD2 (5 bases). V was trimmed by 3 bases and J by 2 bases, leaving 20 bases between them. The CDR3 spans 17 residues. Per the germline V gene, CDR1 is SEHNR and CDR2 is FQNEAQ (reference sequence). CDR3 loop: CASSLGSGTGLPYEQYF. CDR3 DNA sequence: TGTGCCAGCAGCTTGGGGAGTGGCACCGGCCTCCCCTACGAGCAGTACTTC.

This clonotype was observed at least ten times. The chain carries TRBV6-4 and TRBJ2-1, with a weak D call TRBD1 (5 bases). CDR3 length: 13 amino acids. Germline CDR1 and CDR2: MRHNA and SNTAGT. V was trimmed by 4 bases and J by 4 bases, leaving 8 bases between them. CDR3 sequence: CASSGQPYNEQFF. The DNA for the CDR3 is TGTGCCAGCAGTGGACAGCCGTACAATGAGCAGTTCTTC.

The rearrangement joins TRBV20-1 to TRBJ2-5; TRBD1 agrees at 8 bases. The V gene's germline CDR1 is DFQATT and CDR2 SNEGSKA (reference sequence). V was clipped by 1 base and J by 5 bases; unmatched bases: 6. This CDR3 comprises 14 residues. CDR3 DNA: TGCAGTGCTAGAGTCCGGACAGGGTTGGAGACCCAGTACTTC. Amino acids: CSARVRTGLETQYF.

This sequence joins TRBV20-1 and TRBJ1-5; D unclear. This CDR3 contains 14 residues. CDR1 and CDR2 from the germline V gene are DFQATT and SNEGSKA (reference sequence). V shed 0 bases and J shed 6 bases, with 12 bases lying between them. The CDR3: CSARETGLPQPQHF. The CDR3 nucleotides are TGCAGTGCTAGAGAGACGGGGTTGCCTCAGCCCCAGCATTTT.

V gene TRBV6-6 combines with J gene TRBJ1-5; 8 bases fit TRBD1. The CDR3 covers 14 residues. The V and J ends lost 7 bases and 5 bases, in that order; junction bases with no gene match: 7. CDR1 and CDR2 from the germline V gene are MNHNY and SVGAGI (reference sequence). CDR3 DNA: TGTGCCAGCACCGACAGGGGCCCAGATCAGCCCCAGCATTTT. It yields the protein CASTDRGPDQPQHF.

Worth noting for this clonotype: Compared with germline, one end of the junction differs, possibly owing to a read error. The chain joins TRBV18 to TRBJ2-7, with D possibly being TRBD1 (5 bases). Germline CDR1 reads KGHSH; CDR2 reads LQKENI. CDR3 length equals 15 residues. The CDR3 reads CVSSPSQGVSYEQYF. The CDR3 DNA follows: TGTGTCAGCTCACCATCCCAGGGTGTTTCCTACGAGCAGTACTTC.

The V call is TRBV7-9, the J call TRBJ2-3, with D unresolved. V gave up 0 bases and J gave up 0 bases, with 10 bases separating them. From germline, CDR1 is SEHNR and CDR2 FQNEAQ (reference sequence). This CDR3 comprises 16 residues. The CDR3 spells CASSLAPNPSTDTQYF. In DNA, the CDR3 is TGTGCCAGCAGCTTAGCCCCCAACCCTAGCACAGATACGCAGTATTTT.

This clonotype was found a few times. The chain combines TRBV11-2 with TRBJ2-5; D call uncertain. CDR3 size: 15 residues. CDR1 is SGHAT, CDR2 FQNNGV, per germline. V was shortened by 5 bases and J by 3 bases, with 16 bases between the two germline ends. CDR3 amino acids: CASSPVGWQEETQYF. CDR3 nucleotide sequence: TGTGCCAGCAGCCCCGTGGGCTGGCAGGAAGAGACCCAGTACTTC.

The chain employs TRBV12-3 or TRBV12-4 and TRBJ2-1; D is undetermined. V lost 3 bases to trimming and J lost 10 bases, with 10 bases between them. The CDR3 totals 12 residues. The CDR3 DNA reads TGTGCCAGCAGTTTCTCTCCTTCGGAGCAGTTCTTC. It specifies CASSFSPSEQFF.

This clonotype was found many times. This sequence joins TRBV7-2 and TRBJ2-3; D uncertain. The CDR3 is 13 residues long. The V end was cut by 6 bases, the J end by 2 bases, with 9 bases between. CDR1 SGHTA and CDR2 FQGNSA come from the germline V gene. For the CDR3, the DNA is TGTGCCAGCAGTTCCTTTAACACAGATACGCAGTATTTT. It translates to CASSSFNTDTQYF.

The chain couples TRBV12-3 or TRBV12-4 to TRBJ1-1; 8 bases map to TRBD1. The CDR3 sequence is 14 residues long. J gave up 4 bases and V 5 bases, and 6 bases lay outside the gene matches. Written as DNA, the CDR3 is TGTGCCAGCAGTAAATCTACAGGGGGCACTGAAGCTTTCTTT. It is translated as CASSKSTGGTEAFF.

In DNA, the CDR3 is TGCGCCAGCAGCCAGAGACAGCGAACCTTCTACAATGAGCAGTTCTTC. It encodes CASSQRQRTFYNEQFF. The J gene is TRBJ2-1, the V gene TRBV5-1; possibly TRBD1 for D (5 bases). The germline V gene encodes CDR1 SGHRS and CDR2 YFSETQ. With 4 bases removed from V and 3 bases from J, the gap between germline ends came to 17 bases. The length of the CDR3 is 16 residues.

The CDR3 spells CASRGDIRSYEQYF. As DNA, the CDR3 is TGCGCCAGCAGGGGGGACATTAGGTCCTACGAGCAGTACTTC. This chain links TRBV5-1 with TRBJ2-7, with a possible D match to TRBD1 (6 bases). V lost 5 bases to trimming and J lost 1 base, with 13 bases between them. There are 14 residues in the CDR3. Germline V gene sequence: CDR1 SGHRS, CDR2 YFSETQ. Looking up the rest from reference TRBV5-1 and TRBJ2-7 gives the full variable domain: KAGVTQTPRYLIKTRGQQVTLSCSPISGHRSVSWYQQTPGQGLQFLFEYFSETQRNKGNFPGRFSGRQFSNSRSEMNVSTLELGDSALYLCASRGDIRSYEQYFGPGTRLTVT.

The chain carries TRBV7-3 and TRBJ2-7, with no clear D. Trimming stripped 1 base from V and 3 bases from J, with 10 bases between. The CDR3 is 14 amino acids. Germline V CDR1 and CDR2: SGHTA, FQGTGA. CDR3 sequence: CASSLISGSYEQYF. CDR3 DNA sequence: TGTGCCAGCAGCTTAATTTCGGGCAGCTACGAGCAGTACTTC.

The chain is built from TRBV10-2 and TRBJ2-1; D remains ambiguous. The ends were cut back, 0 bases at V and 10 bases at J, with 4 bases in the middle. CDR1 is WSHSY and CDR2 is SAAADI in the germline V gene. The length of the CDR3 is 11 residues. CDR3: CASSESREQFF. Written as DNA, the CDR3 is TGCGCCAGCAGTGAGTCAAGGGAGCAGTTCTTC.

This chain joins TRBV6-5 and TRBJ2-1, with unresolved D. With 5 bases removed from V and 3 bases from J, the gap between germline ends came to 11 bases. Looked up from germline, CDR1 is MNHEY and CDR2 is SVGAGI. The CDR3 totals 14 residues. CDR3 region: CASSVGIGYNEQFF. The DNA for the CDR3 is TGTGCCAGCAGTGTGGGTATAGGCTACAATGAGCAGTTCTTC.

The rearrangement links TRBV3-1 to TRBJ2-2; D unresolved. Between the trimmed V and J ends, which lost 0 bases and 4 bases, there was a span of 15 bases. The germline gives CDR1 LGHDT, CDR2 YNNKEL (reference sequence). The CDR3 totals 17 residues. The CDR3 loop is CASSQDLGRVSTGELFF. CDR3 DNA: TGTGCCAGCAGCCAAGATTTAGGAAGGGTTTCCACCGGGGAGCTGTTTTTT.

This clonotype was observed a few times. This chain links TRBV28 with TRBJ2-6, with D maybe TRBD2 (5 bases). CDR1 and CDR2 from the germline V gene are MDHEN and SYDVKM. The CDR3 length is 14 residues. V was shortened by 4 bases and J by 2 bases, with 6 bases between the two germline ends. Here the CDR3 reads CASSWTAGANVLTF. The DNA for the CDR3 is TGTGCCAGCAGTTGGACTGCTGGGGCCAACGTCCTGACTTTC. Looking up the rest from reference TRBV28 and TRBJ2-6 gives the full variable domain: DVKVTQSSRYLVKRTGEKVFLECVQDMDHENMFWYRQDPGLGLRLIYFSYDVKMKEKGDIPEGYSVSREKKERFSLILESASTNQTSMYLCASSWTAGANVLTFGAGSRLTVL.

The chain employs TRBV15 and TRBJ1-5; unclear D gene. The ends were cut back, 1 base at V and 7 bases at J, with 5 bases in the middle. CDR1 is LNHNV, CDR2 YYDKDF, per germline (reference sequence). CDR3 length: 12 amino acids. The CDR3: CATSRGKQPQHF. The CDR3 region has the DNA TGTGCCACCAGCAGAGGTAAACAGCCCCAGCATTTT.

The chain is built from TRBV11-2 and TRBJ2-4; TRBD2 agrees at 7 bases. This CDR3 comprises 17 residues. J lost 1 base, V lost 0 bases, and 6 bases had no gene match. Germline V CDR1 and CDR2: SGHAT, FQNNGV. The CDR3 DNA is TGTGCCAGCAGCTTAGATTTGGCTAGCGGCGCCAAAAACATTCAGTACTTC. As protein: CASSLDLASGAKNIQYF. Drawing the rest from reference TRBV11-2 and TRBJ2-4, the complete variable domain is EAGVAQSPRYKIIEKRQSVAFWCNPISGHATLYWYQQILGQGPKLLIQFQNNGVVDDSQLPKDRFSAERLKGVDSTLKIQPAKLEDSAVYLCASSLDLASGAKNIQYFGAGTRLSVL.

The chain is built from TRBV4-2 and TRBJ1-1; D remains ambiguous. This CDR3 has 15 residues. Trimming shortened V by 4 bases and J by 0 bases, and 12 bases separated the two germline ends. Germline V gives CDR1 LGHNA, CDR2 YNFKEQ. CDR3 coding DNA: TGTGCCAGCAGCCCTCAAGATAGTATGAACACTGAAGCTTTCTTT. Protein: CASSPQDSMNTEAFF.